This passage covers 27 T cell receptor beta chains from one sample sequenced in a study of control samples from healthy donors and cancer patients. Produced via immunoSEQ multiplex PCR; TCRdb's table is partial and in-frame only. This table has fewer than 200,000 clones, over 85% appearing once. The specimen was blood. The receptors come from a man aged 25 to 40 in good health.

In DNA form, the CDR3 reads TGCAGCGGAATGACAGGGAGTATCAATGAGCAGTTCTTC. Translated: CSGMTGSINEQFF. The rearrangement links TRBV29-1 to TRBJ2-1; 7 bases align to TRBD1. The germline V gene has CDR1 SQVTM and CDR2 ANQGSEA. The V and J ends lost 7 bases and 6 bases, in that order; junction bases with no gene match: 9. The CDR3 covers 13 residues.

J is TRBJ1-5 and V is TRBV19; no definite D call. The germline gives CDR1 LNHDA, CDR2 SQIVND (reference sequence). This CDR3 spans 12 amino acids. Deletions cut 6 bases from V and 8 bases from J, with 11 bases between. The CDR3 is CASSSAGEPQHF. The CDR3 DNA sequence: TGTGCCAGTAGCAGTGCTGGGGAGCCCCAGCATTTT.

The rearrangement links TRBV4-1 to TRBJ2-2, with D possibly being TRBD1 (6 bases). Germline lookup yields CDR1 MGHRA and CDR2 YSYEKL. The V and J ends lost 4 bases and 0 bases respectively, with 12 bases between them. This CDR3 contains 16 residues. This CDR3 reads CASSLLGGSNTGELFF. CDR3 bases: TGCGCCAGCAGCCTCCTAGGGGGATCGAACACCGGGGAGCTGTTTTTT.

This chain connects TRBV7-9 to TRBJ1-3, with TRBD1 as a possible D gene (6 bases). CDR1 and CDR2 from the germline V gene are SEHNR and FQNEAQ (reference sequence). Between the trimmed V and J ends, which lost 6 bases and 0 bases, there was a span of 12 bases. The CDR3 is 15 amino acids. In DNA form, the CDR3 reads TGTGCCAGCAGGGGGGGCTGGCTCTCTGGAAACACCATATATTTT. Translated, it gives CASRGGWLSGNTIYF.

The chain joins TRBV7-9 to TRBJ2-1; 8 nucleotides agree with TRBD1. Germline-derived CDR1 and CDR2 are SEHNR and FQNEAQ (reference sequence). The CDR3 covers 15 residues. Losses at the gene ends were 5 bases for V and 4 bases for J; bases not matched to a gene: 7. The CDR3 region is CASSPPGQAYNEQFF. In nucleotides, the CDR3 is TGTGCCAGCAGCCCCCCGGGACAGGCGTACAATGAGCAGTTCTTC. Filled out from reference TRBV7-9 and TRBJ2-1, the complete variable domain reads DTGVSQNPRHKITKRGQNVTFRCDPISEHNRLYWYRQTLGQGPEFLTYFQNEAQLEKSRLLSDRFSAERPKGSFSTLEIQRTEQGDSAMYLCASSPPGQAYNEQFFGPGTRLTVL.

V gene TRBV6-4 combines with J gene TRBJ2-2, with TRBD1 as a possible D gene (6 bases). The V end was cut by 3 bases, the J end by 3 bases, with 11 bases between. This CDR3 has 15 amino acids. CDR1 and CDR2 from the germline V gene are MRHNA and SNTAGT. The CDR3 bases are TGTGCCAGCAGTGAACGGGACATGGACACCGGGGAGCTGTTTTTT. The encoded protein is CASSERDMDTGELFF.

The chain carries TRBV24-1 and TRBJ2-7; D may be TRBD2 (5 bases). V lost 0 bases and J lost 0, with 11 bases in between. Per germline, CDR1 KGHDR and CDR2 SFDVKD. The CDR3 spans 16 residues. The CDR3 sequence: CATSDLLLGDSYEQYF. DNA for the CDR3: TGTGCCACCAGTGATTTGCTACTAGGCGACTCCTACGAGCAGTACTTC.

CDR3 region: CASSPREGEQYF. CDR3 DNA: TGTGCCAGCTCACCCCGGGAGGGGGAGCAGTACTTC. V gene TRBV18 combines with J gene TRBJ2-7; TRBD2 aligns across 8 bases. V lost 3 bases to trimming and J lost 7 bases; unmatched junction nucleotides: 2. This CDR3 has 12 amino acids. The germline CDR1 and CDR2 sequences are KGHSH and LQKENI.

The chain carries TRBV18 and TRBJ1-2; D remains unclear. Deletions cut 1 base from V and 2 bases from J, with 8 bases between. Per germline, CDR1 KGHSH and CDR2 LQKENI. This CDR3 spans 14 amino acids. In DNA form, the CDR3 reads TGTGCCAGCTCACCACAGGGAGGGAACTATGGCTACACCTTC. Encoded protein: CASSPQGGNYGYTF. The whole variable domain, filled in from reference TRBV18 and TRBJ1-2, reads NAGVMQNPRHLVRRRGQEARLRCSPMKGHSHVYWYRQLPEEGLKFMVYLQKENIIDESGMPKERFSAEFPKEGPSILRIQQVVRGDSAAYFCASSPQGGNYGYTFGSGTRLTVV.

Here the CDR3 reads CASSEWVSGNTIYF. DNA of the CDR3: TGTGCCAGCAGTGAATGGGTTTCTGGAAACACCATATATTTT. The V and J genes are TRBV6-1 and TRBJ1-3; D unclear. Germline values: CDR1 MNHNS, CDR2 SASEGT. The CDR3 extends over 14 amino acids. V dropped 2 bases and J dropped 1 base, with 6 bases sitting between them.

J is TRBJ2-7 and V is TRBV6-5, with 7 bases matching TRBD1. The trim removed 5 bases at V and 3 bases at J, leaving 7 bases unmatched. Germline assignment: CDR1 MNHEY and CDR2 SVGAGI. The CDR3 runs 14 residues. CDR3 amino acids: CASSLGAGGYEQYF. The CDR3 bases are TGTGCCAGCAGTCTAGGGGCAGGGGGCTACGAGCAGTACTTC.

This chain connects TRBV6-5 to TRBJ1-6; perhaps TRBD1 as D (5 bases). The CDR3 covers 15 residues. Germline CDR1 MNHEY, CDR2 SVGAGI. Trimming stripped 8 bases from V and 9 bases from J, with 20 bases between. Written as DNA, the CDR3 is TGTGCCAGCCGGTCTGGGGCGCATACGGGTTCACCCCTCCACTTT. Protein: CASRSGAHTGSPLHF.

This sequence joins TRBV18 and TRBJ1-2, with D possibly being TRBD1 (5 bases). Germline V gene sequence: CDR1 KGHSH, CDR2 LQKENI. The length of the CDR3 is 11 residues. V was trimmed by 8 bases and J by 5 bases, leaving 9 bases between them. The CDR3 nucleotides read TGTGCCAGCGGGACCGATTATGGCTACACCTTC. Its protein product is CASGTDYGYTF.

The chain has TRBV6-6 and TRBJ2-7; D is ambiguous. The V gene lost 0 bases and the J gene lost 5 bases, with 5 bases spanning the gap. The CDR3 sequence is 12 residues long. Germline V gene sequence: CDR1 MNHNY, CDR2 SVGAGI (reference sequence). In DNA, the CDR3 is TGTGCCAGCAGTTACTCCACCCACGAGCAGTACTTC. This encodes CASSYSTHEQYF.

The chain uses TRBV2 and TRBJ2-7, with 10 bases aligning to TRBD2. V was pared by 7 bases and J by 2 bases, with 8 bases of the junction left unmatched. The CDR3 extends over 15 amino acids. From germline, CDR1 is SNHLY and CDR2 FYNNEI. CDR3 loop: CASTSSGRNTYEQYF. CDR3 sequence (DNA): TGTGCCAGCACCTCTAGCGGGAGAAACACCTACGAGCAGTACTTC.

The chain joins TRBV5-5 to TRBJ1-2, with no clear D. The CDR3 consists of 17 residues. V lost 0 bases, J lost 0 bases, and 15 bases lay in between. The germline V gene has CDR1 SGHKS and CDR2 YYEKEE (reference sequence). The chain's CDR3 is CASSLDPGPRANYGYTF. CDR3 sequence (DNA): TGTGCCAGCAGCTTGGACCCCGGGCCCCGGGCTAACTATGGCTACACCTTC.

V gene TRBV4-1 combines with J gene TRBJ1-2, with TRBD1 identical over 7 bases. The CDR3 is made up of 16 amino acids. Germline CDR1 is MGHRA and CDR2 is YSYEKL. V trimming: 5 bases; J trimming: 4 bases; junction bases outside the gene matches: 13. CDR3: CASSSQGLLLGYGYTF. The DNA for the CDR3 is TGCGCCAGCAGCTCACAGGGGCTATTACTTGGCTATGGCTACACCTTC.

This clone occurred once. The rearrangement links TRBV5-1 to TRBJ2-1; 9 positions match TRBD1. CDR3 length equals 15 residues. Germline lookup yields CDR1 SGHRS and CDR2 YFSETQ. The J segment lost 9 bases and the V segment lost 4 bases, leaving 11 bases of the junction unmatched. CDR3 in amino acids: CASSPRTGVLGEQFF. CDR3 DNA: TGCGCCAGCAGCCCCAGGACAGGGGTATTGGGTGAGCAGTTCTTC.

The chain links TRBV28 to TRBJ1-4; a possible D gene is TRBD1 (6 bases). The CDR3 totals 14 residues. V was shortened by 5 bases and J by 11 bases, with 18 bases between the two germline ends. Germline V gives CDR1 MDHEN, CDR2 SYDVKM. CDR3 coding DNA: TGTGCCAGCAGTCCCCCAGGACAGCAAATTAAACTGTTTTTT. Amino acid sequence: CASSPPGQQIKLFF. Supplemented by reference TRBV28 and TRBJ1-4, the full variable domain reads DVKVTQSSRYLVKRTGEKVFLECVQDMDHENMFWYRQDPGLGLRLIYFSYDVKMKEKGDIPEGYSVSREKKERFSLILESASTNQTSMYLCASSPPGQQIKLFFGSGTQLSVL.

The V call is TRBV5-1, the J call TRBJ2-7; D uncertain. Per the germline V gene, CDR1 is SGHRS and CDR2 is YFSETQ. This CDR3 region has 14 residues. The V and J ends lost 6 bases and 0 bases respectively, with 13 bases between them. The DNA of the CDR3 is TGCGCCAGCACCAAGGGTGTGAGCTCCTACGAGCAGTACTTC. Translated: CASTKGVSSYEQYF.

The chain employs TRBV14 and TRBJ2-7; no reliable D call. Trimming pared 4 bases from V and 0 bases from J, leaving 10 bases between. This CDR3 is built from 14 residues. Germline V gives CDR1 SGHDN, CDR2 FVKESK. Here the CDR3 reads CASSPRTSSYEQYF. The CDR3 nucleotides are TGTGCCAGCAGCCCGCGGACGAGCTCCTACGAGCAGTACTTC.

The rearrangement uses TRBV20-1 and TRBJ2-7; D remains ambiguous. Germline loops: CDR1 DFQATT, CDR2 SNEGSKA (reference sequence). The ends were cut back, 2 bases at V and 4 bases at J, with 3 bases in the middle. The CDR3 runs to 10 residues. The CDR3 nucleotides read TGCAGTGCTAGACGTTACGAGCAGTACTTC. This encodes CSARRYEQYF.

This clone was observed a single time. The chain has TRBV7-9 and TRBJ1-3; D uncertain. CDR3 length: 16 amino acids. The V gene's germline CDR1 is SEHNR and CDR2 FQNEAQ (reference sequence). Between the trimmed V and J ends, which lost 2 bases and 0 bases, there was a span of 11 bases. The CDR3 region is CASSLTGGLSGNTIYF. The DNA of the CDR3 is TGTGCCAGCAGCTTAACGGGCGGACTCTCTGGAAACACCATATATTTT.

The chain couples TRBV7-2 to TRBJ2-5, with a tentative D call TRBD2 (6 bases). Trimming cost V 5 bases and J 7 bases, with 17 bases left between them. This CDR3 is built from 14 residues. Germline V gives CDR1 SGHTA, CDR2 FQGNSA. CDR3 sequence reads: CASSPGTGIWTQYF. In nucleotides, the CDR3 is TGTGCCAGCAGCCCCGGGACTGGTATTTGGACCCAGTACTTC.

J is TRBJ1-1 and V is TRBV7-9; weak D call: TRBD1 (6 bases). The V end was cut by 5 bases, the J end by 0 bases, with 16 bases between. This CDR3 region has 16 residues. In germline, CDR1 is SEHNR, CDR2 FQNEAQ (reference sequence). The CDR3 protein is CASSPWAGALNTEAFF. The CDR3 region has the DNA TGTGCCAGCAGCCCCTGGGCAGGGGCACTGAACACTGAAGCTTTCTTT. The whole variable domain, filled in from reference TRBV7-9 and TRBJ1-1, reads DTGVSQNPRHKITKRGQNVTFRCDPISEHNRLYWYRQTLGQGPEFLTYFQNEAQLEKSRLLSDRFSAERPKGSFSTLEIQRTEQGDSAMYLCASSPWAGALNTEAFFGQGTRLTVV.

The sample holds a few counts of this clone. This chain uses TRBV27 with TRBJ1-5; tentatively, D is TRBD1 (6 bases). Trimming removed 8 bases at V and 9 bases at J, with 20 bases between. This CDR3 comprises 14 residues. The germline CDR1 and CDR2 sequences are MNHEY and SMNVEV (reference sequence). CDR3 amino acids: CASGQGPGLGPQHF. In nucleotides, the CDR3 is TGTGCCAGCGGTCAGGGGCCAGGATTGGGGCCCCAGCATTTT.

The CDR3 bases are TGTGCCACCAGCAGAGATGCAAATCAGCCCCAGCATTTT. It is translated as CATSRDANQPQHF. The gene calls are TRBV15 and TRBJ1-5; D unresolved. The germline V gene encodes CDR1 LNHNV and CDR2 YYDKDF (reference sequence). The CDR3 consists of 13 residues. The V end lost 0 bases, the J end lost 4 bases, and 4 bases lay between the germline ends.